This T cell receptor beta chain was captured by sequencing in a study of blood T cells in healthy people across ages. Healthy Russian Caucasian donors spanned ages about 6 to 100 years. Investigators took 9.5 to 10 milliliters of peripheral blood from every donor. The CDR3 is made up of 14 amino acids. This clonotype was observed a handful of times. At one end, the junction sequence differs from germline, possibly due to a read error. For the second PCR, which ran for about 6 to 12 cycles, a sample-barcoded 5' primer and a J-beta primer mix were used. TCRdb independently ran MiXCR on the 5' RACE reads; one entry per CDR3 protein. The sample contains over 750,000 distinct CDR3 sequences, 25% of which appear only once. The sample also formed part of further work on T cells of mothers and their children.

The chain links TRBV12-3 or TRBV12-4 to TRBJ2-4; the D gene is possibly TRBD1 (7 bases). What was sequenced was blood. The TCR sequence derives from a boy younger than 18 in good health. The CDR3 reads CASSGGTAQNIQYF. CDR3 DNA sequence: TGTGCCAGCAGTGGGGGGACAGCCCAAAACATTCAGTACTTC.